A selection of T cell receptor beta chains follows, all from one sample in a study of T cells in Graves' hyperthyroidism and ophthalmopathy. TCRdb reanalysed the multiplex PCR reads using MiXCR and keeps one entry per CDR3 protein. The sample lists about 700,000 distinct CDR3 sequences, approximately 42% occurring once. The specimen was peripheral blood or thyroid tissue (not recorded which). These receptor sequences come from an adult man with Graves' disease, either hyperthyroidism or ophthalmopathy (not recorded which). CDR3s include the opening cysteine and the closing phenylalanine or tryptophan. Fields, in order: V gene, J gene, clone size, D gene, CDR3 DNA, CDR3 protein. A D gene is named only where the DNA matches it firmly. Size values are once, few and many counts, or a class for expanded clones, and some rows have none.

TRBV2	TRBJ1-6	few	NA	TGTGCTAGCAGGGCTGCGATCAATTCACCCCTCCACTTT	CASRAAINSPLHF
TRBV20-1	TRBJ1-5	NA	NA	TGCAGTGCTAGCTCCAGGGCACTGGTTCAGCCCCAGCATTTT	CSASSRALVQPQHF
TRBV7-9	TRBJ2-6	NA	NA	TGTGCCAGCGGGGGCGGGGGGGCCAACGTCCTGACTTTC	CASGGGGANVLTF
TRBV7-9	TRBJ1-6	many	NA	TGTGCCAGCAGCTTAGCGTCGGGGGTCAATTCACCCCTCCACTTT	CASSLASGVNSPLHF
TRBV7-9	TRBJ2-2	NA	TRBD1	TGTGCCAGCAGTTACAGGGGCTCCGGGGAGCTGTTTTTT	CASSYRGSGELFF
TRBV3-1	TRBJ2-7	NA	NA	TGTGCCAGCAGCCATGACGACTACGAGCAGTACTTC	CASSHDDYEQYF
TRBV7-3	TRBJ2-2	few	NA	TGTGCCAGCAGCCTAAACTCAGGAGGGTCTAGTATCTCCGGGGAGCTGTTTTTT	CASSLNSGGSSISGELFF
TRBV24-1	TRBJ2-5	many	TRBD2	TGTGCCACCGGGGAGGGAGGTTCGGAAGAGACCCAGTACTTC	CATGEGGSEETQYF
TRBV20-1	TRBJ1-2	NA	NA	TGCAGTGCTAGCCCAGGGTTCCCCTATGGCTACACCTTC	CSASPGFPYGYTF
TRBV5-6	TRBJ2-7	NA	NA	TGTGCCAGCAGCTCGGTCCAAGATGGACGTCGCGAGCAGTACTTC	CASSSVQDGRREQYF
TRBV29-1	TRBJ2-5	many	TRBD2	TGCAGCGTTGATCTCCGATCGGGGGGGACCCAGTACTTC	CSVDLRSGGTQYF
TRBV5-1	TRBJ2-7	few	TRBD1	TGCGCCAGCAGCGCAGGACAGGAGCTCTCCTACGAGCAGTACTTC	CASSAGQELSYEQYF
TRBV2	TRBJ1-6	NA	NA	TGTGCCAGCACCGGATCAAAGAGGTCACCCCTCCACTTT	CASTGSKRSPLHF
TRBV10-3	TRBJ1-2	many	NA	TGTGCCATCAGAGGACAGTCTAACTATGGCTACACCTTC	CAIRGQSNYGYTF
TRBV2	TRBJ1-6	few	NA	TGTGCCAGCAGTTTTGGCCTCCAGGGGCGAGGATCACCCCTCCACTTT	CASSFGLQGRGSPLHF
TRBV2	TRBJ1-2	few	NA	TGTGCCAGCAGTCCCACGGGGGGGTTCAACTATGGCTACACCTTC	CASSPTGGFNYGYTF
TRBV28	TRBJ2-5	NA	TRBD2	TGTGCCAGCAGTTTCCAGCGGGGGGGACTGGAGACCCAGTACTTC	CASSFQRGGLETQYF
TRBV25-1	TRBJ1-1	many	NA	TGTGCCAGCAGTGCCCAGGGGCGGTACACTGAAGCTTTCTTT	CASSAQGRYTEAFF
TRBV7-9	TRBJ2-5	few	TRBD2	TGTGCCAGCAGCTTGATCGGTCTAGCGGGGGCCTTCCAAGAGACCCAGTACTTC	CASSLIGLAGAFQETQYF
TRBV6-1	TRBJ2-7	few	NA	TGTGCCAGCAGTGAGCTGACTCCCTACGAGCAGTACTTC	CASSELTPYEQYF
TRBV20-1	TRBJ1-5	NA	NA	TGCAGTGCTATGAGGGGTAATCAGCCCCAGCATTTT	CSAMRGNQPQHF
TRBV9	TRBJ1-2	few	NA	TGTGCCAGCAGCGGAGGGCCGGGTCAATATGGCTACACCTTC	CASSGGPGQYGYTF
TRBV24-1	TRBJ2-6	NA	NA	TGTGCCACCGATGAGGCCAACGTCCTGACTTTC	CATDEANVLTF
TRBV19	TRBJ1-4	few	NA	TGTGCCAGTGCACCGGGGGCCTCGTTCGGTGAAAAACTGTTTTTT	CASAPGASFGEKLFF
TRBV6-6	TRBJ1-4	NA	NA	TGTGCCACCAGTGACCCGGGCCGGGAAAAACTGTTTTTT	CATSDPGREKLFF
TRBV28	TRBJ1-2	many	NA	TGTGCCACCCGAAGTGTGGGGGCCGAAGGCTACACCTTC	CATRSVGAEGYTF
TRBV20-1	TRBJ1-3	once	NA	TGCAGTGCTAGAGGGACCTCTGGAAACACCATATATTTT	CSARGTSGNTIYF
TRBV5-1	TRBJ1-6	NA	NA	TGCGCCAGCAGCTTGCGGGATTATTCACCCCTCCACTTT	CASSLRDYSPLHF
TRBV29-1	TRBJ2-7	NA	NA	TGCAGCCCCCTGGACACCTACGAGCAGTACTTC	CSPLDTYEQYF
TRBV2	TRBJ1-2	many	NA	TGTGCCAGCAGTGCGGACGGTTTCGCCATCTATGGCTACACCTTC	CASSADGFAIYGYTF
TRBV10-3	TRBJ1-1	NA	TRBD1	TGTGCCATCATGGCAGGGGGGAACTCGAACACTGAAGCTTTCTTT	CAIMAGGNSNTEAFF
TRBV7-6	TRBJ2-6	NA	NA	TGTGCCAGCAGCTTAGCGTCGGTATCTGGGGCCAACGTCCTGACTTTC	CASSLASVSGANVLTF
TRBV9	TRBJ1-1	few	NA	TGTGCCAGCAGCGTAGACGGGCGTTGGGACACTGAAGCTTTCTTT	CASSVDGRWDTEAFF
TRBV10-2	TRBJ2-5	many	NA	TGCGCCAGCAGTGAGCACCAAACTGGACGGGCGACCCAGTACTTC	CASSEHQTGRATQYF
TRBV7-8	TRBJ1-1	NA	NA	TGTGCCAGCAGCCTGGAGGGTAGGCTCAATGAAGCTTTCTTT	CASSLEGRLNEAFF
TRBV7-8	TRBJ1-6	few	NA	TGTGCCAGCATATCCACCGGGACATCCCGCAAGCCCCTCCACTTT	CASISTGTSRKPLHF
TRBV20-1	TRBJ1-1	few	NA	TGCAGTGCAAAACCACAGGATCTGAACACTGAAGCTTTCTTT	CSAKPQDLNTEAFF
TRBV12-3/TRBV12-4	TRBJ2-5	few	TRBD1	TGTGCCAGCACTGCCAGGGGGCGCGAGACCCAGTACTTC	CASTARGRETQYF
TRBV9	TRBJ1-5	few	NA	TGTGCCAGCATCTCTAGCAGGGCTCAGCCCCAGCATTTT	CASISSRAQPQHF
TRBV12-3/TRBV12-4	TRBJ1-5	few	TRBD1	TGTGCCAGCAGTTCCTATTCCGGGACAGGGCTACGTCAGCCCCAGCATTTT	CASSSYSGTGLRQPQHF
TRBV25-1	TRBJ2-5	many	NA	TGTGCCAGCAGTGAACAGACCCAGTACTTC	CASSEQTQYF
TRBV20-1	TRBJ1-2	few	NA	TGCAGTGCCTGGGGGGACGTCTATGGCTACACCTTC	CSAWGDVYGYTF